This T cell receptor beta chain was recovered during a study of shared clonotypes between healthy human individuals. Whole-study context: CD8 memory received one plate per donor, CD8 naive two, CD4 memory three and CD4 naive three.

Method: immunoSEQ multiplex PCR; TCRdb's copy keeps in-frame clones and lacks some. The table lists hundreds of thousands of clones, around 73% of them singletons. The sequence was collected from a woman between 25 and 40 years old in good health. Sample: memory CD4+ T cells sorted from blood. Subset given: CD45RA-negative fraction.

The CDR3 nucleotides read TGTGCCAGCAGCCAAGCCGGACAGGGAAACACAGATACGCAGTATTTT. This sequence encodes CASSQAGQGNTDTQYF. This chain links TRBV14 with TRBJ2-3; 8 bases match TRBD1. Germline V gives CDR1 SGHDN, CDR2 FVKESK. This CDR3 has 16 amino acids. With V trimmed by 1 base and J by 2 bases, 5 bases remained unmatched.